This T cell receptor (beta chain) was sequenced during a study of cytomegalovirus exposure and HLA in healthy donors. The study, taken as a whole, reports: Researchers counted around 180 TCR beta chains as cytomegalovirus-associated.

About this clone itself: Its antigen remains unidentified.

Clones were read by immunoSEQ multiplex PCR, and TCRdb kept only the in-frame ones, dropping some. The data hold 330,000 or so clones, with 80% to 90% observed a single time. The CDR3 is made up of 16 amino acids. Per germline, CDR1 MNHEY and CDR2 SVGAGI. Between the trimmed V and J ends, which lost 0 bases and 0 bases, there was a span of 9 bases. The chain is built from TRBV6-5 and TRBJ2-1, with D maybe TRBD2 (5 bases). Sequencing was carried out using PBMCs. The source of this sequence is a woman aged 18 to 35 in good health and CMV-seronegative. The CDR3 region is CASSYSLASSYNEQFF. The CDR3 DNA reads as TGTGCCAGCAGTTACTCCCTAGCAAGCTCCTACAATGAGCAGTTCTTC.